These 27 T cell receptor beta chains share one sample of origin, sequenced in a study of cytomegalovirus exposure and HLA in healthy donors. 60 Vbeta and 13 Jbeta primers were used in PCR. TCRdb's copy holds only in-frame clones and misses some; the assay was immunoSEQ multiplex PCR. The table has about 130,000 clones, about 70% seen once. Sequencing was carried out using PBMCs. Receptor source: a male donor in good health and CMV-seronegative.

CDR3 in DNA: TGCAGCGCCCGGGAGAGCTCCTACGAGCAGTACTTC. It encodes CSARESSYEQYF. The chain has TRBV29-1 and TRBJ2-7; tentative D call: TRBD2 (6 bases). There are 12 residues in the CDR3. Germline CDR1 reads SQVTM; CDR2 reads ANQGSEA. V was cut by 7 bases and J by 0 bases, with 10 bases left in between.

The V gene is TRBV7-9, the J gene TRBJ1-1; D not certain. This CDR3 is built from 13 residues. The V gene's germline CDR1 is SEHNR and CDR2 FQNEAQ (reference sequence). Trimming stripped 3 bases from V and 5 bases from J, with 10 bases between. CDR3 sequence reads: CASSFLGRTEAFF. The CDR3 coding sequence is TGTGCCAGCAGCTTCTTGGGGAGGACTGAAGCTTTCTTT.

The V gene is TRBV2, the J gene TRBJ1-1; D unclear. The ends were cut back, 4 bases at V and 8 bases at J, with 14 bases in the middle. The CDR3 has 13 amino acids. Germline V CDR1 and CDR2: SNHLY, FYNNEI. CDR3 in DNA: TGTGCCAGCAGTGGCGGGAGTGGACGCGAAGCTTTCTTT. Translating gives CASSGGSGREAFF.

The rearrangement joins TRBV27 to TRBJ2-1; 11 positions match TRBD1. The CDR3 consists of 14 residues. The junction had 4 bases not matched to a gene; V was cut back by 4 bases and J by 8 bases. Per the germline V gene, CDR1 is MNHEY and CDR2 is SMNVEV (reference sequence). CDR3 region: CASSSGQGAHEQFF. The DNA of the CDR3 is TGTGCCAGCAGTTCCGGACAGGGGGCGCATGAGCAGTTCTTC.

The V and J genes are TRBV4-3 and TRBJ2-1, with D possibly matching TRBD2 (6 bases). CDR1 and CDR2 from the germline V gene are LGHNA and YSLEER. This CDR3 contains 15 residues. Between the trimmed V and J ends, which lost 0 bases and 5 bases, there was a span of 11 bases. This chain's CDR3 is CASSQDLGGNNEQFF. CDR3 nucleotide sequence: TGCGCCAGCAGCCAAGATCTGGGAGGAAACAATGAGCAGTTCTTC.

V usage is TRBV7-2 and J usage is TRBJ2-5, with D maybe TRBD1 (5 bases). With the DNA end fitting TRBJ2-7 better, the J assignment may be wrong. CDR1 and CDR2 from the germline V gene are SGHTA and FQGNSA. This CDR3 contains 15 residues. CDR3 in amino acids: CASSLVGQGSYEQYF. The DNA for the CDR3 is TGTGCCAGCAGCTTAGTAGGGCAGGGATCTTACGAGCAGTACTTC.

V usage is TRBV5-4 and J usage is TRBJ2-5; D perhaps matches TRBD1 (6 bases). V was trimmed by 4 bases and J by 1 base, leaving 14 bases between them. The V gene's germline CDR1 is SGHNT and CDR2 YYREEE (reference sequence). CDR3 length: 15 residues. The CDR3: CASSLPTGTQETQYF. In DNA, the CDR3 is TGTGCCAGCAGCCTCCCGACAGGTACCCAAGAGACCCAGTACTTC.

The genes are TRBV29-1 and TRBJ1-2; the D is unclear. The CDR3 extends over 16 amino acids. Germline V gives CDR1 SQVTM, CDR2 ANQGSEA. The germline V and J ends were trimmed by 7 bases and 3 bases, with 24 bases remaining between them. The CDR3 region is CSDFSLHGEGYYGYTF. In DNA form, the CDR3 reads TGCAGCGACTTTTCTCTCCACGGGGAAGGCTACTATGGCTACACCTTC.

This chain connects TRBV2 to TRBJ2-1, with D maybe TRBD2 (6 bases). The CDR3 loop spans 16 amino acids. Germline CDR1 SNHLY, CDR2 FYNNEI. With 4 bases removed from V and 0 bases from J, the gap between germline ends came to 13 bases. In DNA, the CDR3 is TGTGCCAGCAGTGTACGGAGGGATAACTCCTACAATGAGCAGTTCTTC. This sequence encodes CASSVRRDNSYNEQFF. The full variable domain, with the rest looked up from reference TRBV2 and TRBJ2-1, is EPEVTQTPSHQVTQMGQEVILRCVPISNHLYFYWYRQILGQKVEFLVSFYNNEISEKSEIFDDQFSVERPDGSNFTLKIRSTKLEDSAMYFCASSVRRDNSYNEQFFGPGTRLTVL.

The chain links TRBV6-1 to TRBJ2-5; TRBD1 agrees at 7 bases. J gave up 5 bases and V 6 bases, and 9 bases lay outside the gene matches. The CDR3 length is 14 residues. Germline values: CDR1 MNHNS, CDR2 SASEGT. The CDR3 sequence is CASRTTGAAETQYF. Written as DNA, the CDR3 is TGTGCCAGCAGGACTACAGGGGCGGCGGAGACCCAGTACTTC.

V gene TRBV7-2 combines with J gene TRBJ2-7, with 12 bases identical to TRBD2. Germline assignment: CDR1 SGHTA and CDR2 FQGNSA. The CDR3 length is 15 residues. The J segment lost 1 base and the V segment lost 5 bases, leaving 3 bases of the junction unmatched. The CDR3 here is CASSQTSGGSYEQYF. CDR3 coding DNA: TGTGCCAGCAGCCAGACTAGCGGGGGATCCTACGAGCAGTACTTC.

V gene TRBV19 combines with J gene TRBJ1-1; no firm D call. Trimming shortened V by 7 bases and J by 1 base, and 13 bases separated the two germline ends. The CDR3 contains 14 residues. The germline V gene encodes CDR1 LNHDA and CDR2 SQIVND (reference sequence). The CDR3 nucleotides are TGTGCCAGTACCCCAGCGGGCGGGAACACTGAAGCTTTCTTT. Residues: CASTPAGGNTEAFF.

The chain joins TRBV28 to TRBJ1-5; D gene uncertain. Trimming stripped 3 bases from V and 0 bases from J, with 6 bases between. The CDR3 contains 14 residues. The germline gives CDR1 MDHEN, CDR2 SYDVKM. The CDR3 DNA sequence: TGTGCCAGCAGTTTGCGGGGTAGCAATCAGCCCCAGCATTTT. Protein product: CASSLRGSNQPQHF.

The chain has TRBV27 and TRBJ2-1; 16 bases agree with TRBD2. With V trimmed by 6 bases and J by 1 base, 3 bases remained unmatched. This CDR3 spans 17 amino acids. Germline V gene data show CDR1 as MNHEY and CDR2 as SMNVEV (reference sequence). CDR3 nucleotide sequence: TGTGCCAGCAGGGGACTAGCGGGAGGGCCGTCCTACAATGAGCAGTTCTTC. This gives the protein CASRGLAGGPSYNEQFF.

V gene TRBV7-9 combines with J gene TRBJ1-3, with 11 bases lining up with TRBD1. With V trimmed by 4 bases and J by 4 bases, 6 bases remained unmatched. The CDR3 is 16 residues long. Germline values: CDR1 SEHNR, CDR2 FQNEAQ (reference sequence). CDR3 amino acids: CASSSLDRGLGNTIYF. CDR3 DNA sequence: TGTGCCAGCAGCTCCCTGGACAGGGGGCTGGGAAACACCATATATTTT. The full variable domain, in which reference TRBV7-9 and TRBJ1-3 provide the parts outside the CDR3, is DTGVSQNPRHKITKRGQNVTFRCDPISEHNRLYWYRQTLGQGPEFLTYFQNEAQLEKSRLLSDRFSAERPKGSFSTLEIQRTEQGDSAMYLCASSSLDRGLGNTIYFGEGSWLTVV.

This clone was detected only a few times. The V and J genes are TRBV11-1 and TRBJ1-3; D remains unclear. The CDR3 has 14 amino acids. In germline, CDR1 is SGHAT, CDR2 FQDESV (reference sequence). The ends were cut back, 1 base at V and 4 bases at J, with 8 bases in the middle. In nucleotides, the CDR3 is TGTGCCAGCAGCTTAGGGGGAGTCGGAAACACCATATATTTT. The encoded protein is CASSLGGVGNTIYF.

This clone was seen only a few times. The chain recombines TRBV6-5 with TRBJ1-2; the D is unclear. CDR1 MNHEY and CDR2 SVGAGI come from the germline V gene. CDR3 length equals 15 residues. V shed 5 bases and J shed 7 bases, with 20 bases lying between them. The CDR3 coding sequence is TGTGCCAGCAGTGCTTACCAGGCCATATCGCTTGGCTACACCTTC. It is translated as CASSAYQAISLGYTF.

The J gene is TRBJ1-2, the V gene TRBV30; D perhaps matches TRBD1 (6 bases). The CDR3 totals 15 residues. Germline assignment: CDR1 GTSNPN and CDR2 SVGIG (reference sequence). Deletions cut 3 bases from V and 2 bases from J, with 16 bases between. As DNA, the CDR3 is TGTGCCTGGAGGCAACCCGGGGGGGCGAACTATGGCTACACCTTC. This codes for CAWRQPGGANYGYTF.

This chain joins TRBV7-9 and TRBJ2-1; TRBD2 aligns across 14 bases. This CDR3 region has 17 residues. The ends lost 11 bases at V and 2 bases at J; junction bases unmatched: 11. Germline loops: CDR1 SEHNR, CDR2 FQNEAQ (reference sequence). The DNA of the CDR3 is TGTGCCGGGGGTCGGACTAGCGGGGGGAGCACCTACAATGAGCAGTTCTTC. As protein: CAGGRTSGGSTYNEQFF.

CDR3 coding DNA: TGTGCCAGTAGTGCCCACGCTTGGGAGGGTTTTAAAGAGACCCAGTACTTC. Protein product: CASSAHAWEGFKETQYF. This chain connects TRBV19 to TRBJ2-5; 7 bases line up with TRBD2. The CDR3 extends over 17 amino acids. V shed 5 bases and J 3 bases; nucleotides not matched to a gene: 15. The germline gives CDR1 LNHDA, CDR2 SQIVND (reference sequence).

The chain combines TRBV6-1 with TRBJ2-3, with 11 bases matching TRBD1. The ends lost 6 bases at V and 4 bases at J; junction bases unmatched: 6. Germline V lookup: CDR1 MNHNS, CDR2 SASEGT. This CDR3 is built from 15 residues. DNA for the CDR3: TGTGCCAGCAGCTTAGGACAGGGGGCGTCAGATACGCAGTATTTT. Amino acids: CASSLGQGASDTQYF.

The CDR3 DNA reads TGTGCCAGCAGCCAAATGAGACTAGCGGGAGAGGGGACCCAGTACTTC. Protein sequence: CASSQMRLAGEGTQYF. The genes are TRBV14 and TRBJ2-5, with 12 bases identical to TRBD2. V dropped 2 bases and J dropped 7; count of bases not matched to a gene: 8. Germline CDR1 reads SGHDN; CDR2 reads FVKESK. This CDR3 has 16 residues.

This clone has a single count. This chain joins TRBV27 and TRBJ2-2; D ambiguous. Germline loops: CDR1 MNHEY, CDR2 SMNVEV (reference sequence). CDR3 size: 14 residues. Trimming shortened V by 6 bases and J by 6 bases, and 14 bases separated the two germline ends. The CDR3 is CASRPDQVAGELFF. The CDR3 DNA reads TGTGCCAGCAGGCCCGACCAGGTTGCCGGGGAGCTGTTTTTT.

J is TRBJ2-3 and V is TRBV5-6; 8 bases match TRBD2. CDR1 SGHDT and CDR2 YYEEEE come from the germline V gene. J lost 2 bases, V lost 2 bases, and 7 bases had no gene match. CDR3 length equals 16 residues. The CDR3 nucleotides read TGTGCCAGCAGCTTCTTAACTAGCGGATTCACAGATACGCAGTATTTT. Translating gives CASSFLTSGFTDTQYF.

The CDR3 nucleotides are TGTGCCAGCAGTCTTGGACAGGGCGCGAGAGAGACCCAGTACTTC. This encodes CASSLGQGARETQYF. V and J are TRBV28 and TRBJ2-5; 8 bases match TRBD1. Looked up from germline, CDR1 is MDHEN and CDR2 is SYDVKM. CDR3 length: 15 residues. The trim removed 5 bases at V and 4 bases at J, leaving 9 bases unmatched.

The genes are TRBV9 and TRBJ2-5; D is unresolved. The J call could be wrong; TRBJ2-7 is a better fit for the DNA end. The germline CDR1 and CDR2 sequences are SGDLS and YYNGEE. The CDR3 consists of 15 residues. The CDR3 reads CASSVAGDFSYEQYF. CDR3 DNA sequence: TGTGCCAGCAGCGTAGCTGGAGATTTCTCCTACGAGCAGTACTTC.

The chain combines TRBV7-3 with TRBJ2-3, with 9 bases lining up with TRBD1. This CDR3 contains 19 residues. The ends lost 0 bases at V and 0 bases at J; junction bases unmatched: 10. Germline lookup yields CDR1 SGHTA and CDR2 FQGTGA. The CDR3 nucleotides read TGTGCCAGCAGCTTAACCGGGACAGGGAGCTTATCTAGCACAGATACGCAGTATTTT. It specifies CASSLTGTGSLSSTDTQYF.